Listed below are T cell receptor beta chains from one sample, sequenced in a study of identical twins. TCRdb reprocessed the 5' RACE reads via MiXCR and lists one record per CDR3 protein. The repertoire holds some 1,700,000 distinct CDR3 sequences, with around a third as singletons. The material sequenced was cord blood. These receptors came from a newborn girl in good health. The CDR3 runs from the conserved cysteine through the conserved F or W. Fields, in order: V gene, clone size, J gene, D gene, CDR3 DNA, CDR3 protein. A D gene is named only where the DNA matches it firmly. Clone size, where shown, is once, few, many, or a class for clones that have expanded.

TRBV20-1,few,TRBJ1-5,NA,TGCAGTGCTAGAGTCCCCGGGAGGTTTAGCAATCAGCCCCAGCATTTT,CSARVPGRFSNQPQHF
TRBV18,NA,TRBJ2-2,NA,TGTGCCAGCTCACAAGTAACTAGCCTGGGGACCGGGGAGCTGTTTTTT,CASSQVTSLGTGELFF
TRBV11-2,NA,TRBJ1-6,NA,TGTGCCAGCAGCTTAAAACAGGGCTCCTATAATTCACCCCTCCACTTT,CASSLKQGSYNSPLHF
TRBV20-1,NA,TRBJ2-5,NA,TGCAGTGTTTACAGCGAGACCCAGTACTTC,CSVYSETQYF
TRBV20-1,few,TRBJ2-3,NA,TGCAGTGCTAGCCTGAGCAGGGCCACAGATACGCAGTATTTT,CSASLSRATDTQYF
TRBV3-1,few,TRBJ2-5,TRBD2,TGTGCCAGCAGCCAAGATATGACTAGCGGGACCTCAGAGACCCAGTACTTC,CASSQDMTSGTSETQYF
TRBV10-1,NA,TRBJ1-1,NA,TGCGCCAGCCGGGAACGGGGTGCGGGCACTGAAGCTTTCTTT,CASRERGAGTEAFF
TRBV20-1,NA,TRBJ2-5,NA,TGCAGTGCTCCAGTTGAGGAGACCCAGTACTTC,CSAPVEETQYF
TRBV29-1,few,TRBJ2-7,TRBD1,TGCAGCGGTGGGACAGGGTACTACGAGCAGTACTTC,CSGGTGYYEQYF
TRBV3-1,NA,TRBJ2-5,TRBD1,TGTGCCAGCAGCCAAGACCCCTCCGGGACAGCCATGTACTTC,CASSQDPSGTAMYF
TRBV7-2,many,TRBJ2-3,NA,TGTGCCAGCAGCTTAGCCCGAGTCACGCAGTATTTT,CASSLARVTQYF
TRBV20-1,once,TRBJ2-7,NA,TGCAGTGCTCCCAAATTCCCGGACCCGCCCTACGAGCAGTACTTC,CSAPKFPDPPYEQYF
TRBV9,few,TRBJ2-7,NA,TGTGCCAGCAGCGTAGAAGGGACGCCCTACAATGAGCAGTACTTC,CASSVEGTPYNEQYF
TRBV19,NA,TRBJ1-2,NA,TGTGCCAGTAGTATAGATCCCCTCGGCTATGGCTACACCTTC,CASSIDPLGYGYTF
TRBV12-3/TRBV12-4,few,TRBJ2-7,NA,TGTGCCAGCAGTTCCCGACGAGGGTGGTCTTCAGGGGAGCAGTACTTC,CASSSRRGWSSGEQYF
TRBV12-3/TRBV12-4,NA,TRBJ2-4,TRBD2,TGTGCCAGCAGTCTGACTAGCGGGGGGAGGAACATTCAGTACTTC,CASSLTSGGRNIQYF
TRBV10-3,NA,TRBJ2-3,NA,TGTGCCATCAGTGAGAGGGGCCAGGGACCCTACACAGATACGCAGTATTTT,CAISERGQGPYTDTQYF
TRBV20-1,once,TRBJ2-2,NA,TGCAGTGCTCGGACAGTAGGCACCGGGGAGCTGTTTTTT,CSARTVGTGELFF
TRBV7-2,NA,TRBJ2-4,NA,TGTGCCAGCAGCTCAGGCGGGACGGCTTTAAACATTCAGTACTTC,CASSSGGTALNIQYF
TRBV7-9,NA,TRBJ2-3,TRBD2,TGTGCCAGCAGAGCGGGAGGGGGCACAGATACGCAGTATTTT,CASRAGGGTDTQYF
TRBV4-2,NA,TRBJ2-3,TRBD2,TGTGCCAGCAGCCAAGAGGGGGACTATCGCACAGATACGCAGTATTTT,CASSQEGDYRTDTQYF
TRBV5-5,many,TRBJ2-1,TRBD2,TGTGCCAGCAGCTTGGGGACTTCTAGCGGGAATGAGTTCTTC,CASSLGTSSGNEFF
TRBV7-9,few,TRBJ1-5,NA,TGTGCCAGCAGCTTAGGATCCCAGCTCAATCAGCCCCAGCATTTT,CASSLGSQLNQPQHF
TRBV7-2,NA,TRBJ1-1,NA,TGTGCCAGCAGCTTAGGGATTACTCGCCAAGCTTTCTTT,CASSLGITRQAFF